Below, 26 T cell receptor beta chains from the same sample are listed, as sequenced in a study of T cells in Graves' hyperthyroidism and ophthalmopathy. Amplification of TCR beta CDR3 regions used RNA as the template. First-round RT-PCR with HTBI primers amplified the TCR CDR3 region. TCRdb fed the multiplex PCR reads into MiXCR, producing one record per CDR3 protein. The sample lists 500,000 or so distinct CDR3 sequences, roughly 17% occurring once. What was sequenced was blood. Every receptor here comes from a woman between 18 and 29 years old with Graves' ophthalmopathy.

This clonotype was detected ten times or more. The chain combines TRBV24-1 with TRBJ2-3, with 8 bases fitting TRBD1. Trimming took 7 bases from V and 0 from J; bases not matched to a gene: 20. In germline, CDR1 is KGHDR, CDR2 SFDVKD. This CDR3 is 20 amino acids long. CDR3 in amino acids: CATSDPTPGGNTISTDTQYF. CDR3 DNA: TGTGCCACCAGCGATCCAACCCCAGGGGGCAACACGATTAGCACAGATACGCAGTATTTT.

The J gene is TRBJ2-4, the V gene TRBV29-1; the D gene is possibly TRBD1 (6 bases). Germline V gives CDR1 SQVTM, CDR2 ANQGSEA. CDR3 length: 15 amino acids. Trimming took off 2 bases at V and 0 bases at J, with 11 bases between the two ends. The CDR3 coding sequence is TGCAGCGTTGAACCAGGCAGGGGAGCCAAAAACATTCAGTACTTC. This translates into CSVEPGRGAKNIQYF.

About this clonotype: At one of its ends the junction is not consistent with the germline gene, which may arise from a read error. The chain uses TRBV3-1 and TRBJ2-5; the D gene is possibly TRBD1 (5 bases). This CDR3 spans 16 amino acids. Germline CDR1 and CDR2: LGHDT and YNNKEL (reference sequence). The CDR3 DNA follows: TGTGCCAGCAGCCAAGGGCTCACGGACATCCAAGGGACCCAGTACTTC. Translation gives CASSQGLTDIQGTQYF.

This clonotype occurred many times. The rearrangement uses TRBV30 and TRBJ2-3, with D perhaps assigned TRBD1 or TRBD2 (5 bases each). V was trimmed by 2 bases and J by 0 bases, leaving 9 bases between them. Germline V CDR1 and CDR2: GTSNPN, SVGIG (reference sequence). The CDR3 extends over 14 amino acids. CDR3 loop: CAWSSWGSTDTQYF. CDR3 sequence (DNA): TGTGCCTGGAGTAGTTGGGGGAGCACAGATACGCAGTATTTT.

The chain uses TRBV6-1 and TRBJ2-1; D uncertain. Germline V gives CDR1 MNHNS, CDR2 SASEGT. Trimming took off 9 bases at V and 2 bases at J, with 14 bases between the two ends. This CDR3 has 14 amino acids. CDR3 in DNA: TGTGCCAGTAGCCCTCAGACGACCTACAATGAGCAGTTCTTC. This encodes CASSPQTTYNEQFF.

The chain links TRBV7-9 to TRBJ1-4; a weak D match, TRBD1 (5 bases). V dropped 7 bases and J dropped 7 bases, with 16 bases sitting between them. Germline V lookup: CDR1 SEHNR, CDR2 FQNEAQ (reference sequence). This CDR3 contains 14 residues. For the CDR3, the DNA is TGTGCCAGCACTTCGGGAGGGGTTGGTGAAAAACTGTTTTTT. Translated, it gives CASTSGGVGEKLFF.

This clonotype was detected ten times or more. The V gene is TRBV27, the J gene TRBJ2-5; unclear D gene. In germline, CDR1 is MNHEY, CDR2 SMNVEV (reference sequence). The CDR3 extends over 13 amino acids. Between the trimmed V and J ends, which lost 0 bases and 5 bases, there was a span of 7 bases. The CDR3 nucleotides read TGTGCCAGCAGTTTATCAGGCCGGGAGACCCAGTACTTC. It yields the protein CASSLSGRETQYF.

This clonotype was observed at least ten times. The chain carries TRBV24-1 and TRBJ2-5; TRBD2 is a possible D gene (6 bases). CDR1 KGHDR and CDR2 SFDVKD come from the germline V gene. Trimming stripped 4 bases from V and 5 bases from J, with 19 bases between. The CDR3 runs to 16 residues. CDR3 bases: TGTGCCACCAGTGAGACGGGACTCCAGAGCGCCGAGACCCAGTACTTC. This codes for CATSETGLQSAETQYF.

There are many counts of this clonotype. The chain is built from TRBV2 and TRBJ2-7; D possibly corresponds to TRBD2 (5 bases). This CDR3 spans 15 amino acids. Trimming cost V 6 bases and J 4 bases, with 19 bases left between them. Germline lookup yields CDR1 SNHLY and CDR2 FYNNEI. The CDR3 DNA follows: TGTGCCAGCAGAGGGTCTAGCATTCCCTTTTACGAGCAGTACTTC. Translated: CASRGSSIPFYEQYF.

V gene TRBV15 combines with J gene TRBJ1-5; 7 nucleotides match TRBD1. The CDR3 loop spans 16 amino acids. CDR1 is LNHNV, CDR2 YYDKDF, per germline (reference sequence). Trimming cost V 1 base and J 5 bases; bases outside gene matches: 8. This CDR3 is CATSRGQGWSDQPQHF. CDR3 nucleotide sequence: TGTGCCACCAGCAGAGGACAGGGATGGTCTGATCAGCCCCAGCATTTT.

This clonotype turned up a few times. The V and J genes are TRBV6-1 and TRBJ1-1; D unresolved. The CDR3 is 16 residues long. Trimming pared 1 base from V and 1 base from J, leaving 13 bases between. Germline CDR1 and CDR2: MNHNS and SASEGT. The CDR3 is CASSEVLRRSNTEAFF. CDR3 in DNA: TGTGCCAGCAGTGAAGTCCTCCGAAGGTCGAACACTGAAGCTTTCTTT.

This clonotype was observed a handful of times. The chain has TRBV28 and TRBJ1-1; 8 nucleotides agree with TRBD1. Germline V CDR1 and CDR2: MDHEN, SYDVKM. The ends lost 5 bases at V and 1 base at J; junction bases unmatched: 9. CDR3 size: 16 residues. This CDR3 is CASSLKPGGSNTEAFF. For the CDR3, the DNA is TGTGCCAGCAGTCTCAAACCAGGGGGCTCGAACACTGAAGCTTTCTTT.

In its sample, this clonotype was seen many times. The rearrangement uses TRBV3-1 and TRBJ1-3, with a tentative D call TRBD1 (5 bases). V lost 4 bases, J lost 0 bases, and 10 bases lay in between. The CDR3 totals 15 residues. CDR1 is LGHDT and CDR2 is YNNKEL in the germline V gene (reference sequence). CDR3 DNA sequence: TGTGCCAGCAGCCGACAGTTCAGCTCTGGAAACACCATATATTTT. Encoded protein: CASSRQFSSGNTIYF.

The table lists this clonotype with a few counts. The chain has TRBV7-9 and TRBJ2-7; D possibly corresponds to TRBD1 (6 bases). This CDR3 comprises 15 residues. The germline V gene has CDR1 SEHNR and CDR2 FQNEAQ (reference sequence). V lost 1 base to trimming and J lost 2 bases, with 12 bases between them. CDR3 sequence (DNA): TGTGCCAGCAGCTTAGATGGGGGCTCTCCCTACGAGCAGTACTTC. Protein: CASSLDGGSPYEQYF.

This clonotype showed up just a few times. J is TRBJ2-6 and V is TRBV6-1; 8 bases are shared with TRBD1. V trimming: 6 bases; J trimming: 2 bases; junction bases outside the gene matches: 9. Per the germline V gene, CDR1 is MNHNS and CDR2 is SASEGT. This CDR3 spans 17 amino acids. The chain's CDR3 is CASRGQVRFAGANVLTF. CDR3 nucleotides: TGTGCCAGCAGGGGACAGGTTCGCTTCGCTGGGGCCAACGTCCTGACTTTC.

The chain combines TRBV29-1 with TRBJ1-4; D call uncertain. V was trimmed by 6 bases and J by 0 bases, leaving 17 bases between them. This CDR3 has 16 residues. Germline V lookup: CDR1 SQVTM, CDR2 ANQGSEA. The CDR3 coding sequence is TGCAGCGTCGATAATCCGAGCTCCGCAACTAATGAAAAACTGTTTTTT. It encodes CSVDNPSSATNEKLFF.

This clonotype was seen ten or more times. The chain recombines TRBV5-1 with TRBJ1-1; D ambiguous. This CDR3 is 13 amino acids long. V lost 0 bases and J 3 bases, leaving 6 bases between the germline ends. Germline loops: CDR1 SGHRS, CDR2 YFSETQ. CDR3 protein: CASSLEVDTEAFF. For the CDR3, the DNA is TGCGCCAGCAGCTTGGAGGTGGACACTGAAGCTTTCTTT.

The gene calls are TRBV19 and TRBJ1-1; D possibly corresponds to TRBD1 (6 bases). The V end was cut by 10 bases, the J end by 0 bases, with 9 bases between. The CDR3 runs to 12 residues. Germline CDR1 LNHDA, CDR2 SQIVND (reference sequence). The DNA for the CDR3 is TGTGCCACCCGGGACATGAACACTGAAGCTTTCTTT. It yields the protein CATRDMNTEAFF.

This clonotype was detected ten times or more. The chain combines TRBV27 with TRBJ1-6; TRBD1 agrees at 7 bases. This CDR3 is built from 14 residues. V was clipped by 6 bases and J by 7 bases; unmatched bases: 6. In germline, CDR1 is MNHEY, CDR2 SMNVEV (reference sequence). The CDR3 is CASRSTGHNSPLHF. The CDR3 nucleotides are TGTGCCAGCAGATCGACAGGGCACAATTCACCCCTCCACTTT.

This sequence joins TRBV7-6 and TRBJ2-1; no reliable D call. Germline V gives CDR1 SGHVS, CDR2 FNYEAQ. This CDR3 comprises 14 residues. V dropped 0 bases and J dropped 7 bases, with 10 bases sitting between them. The CDR3 coding sequence is TGTGCCAGCAGCTTAGCGTCCGGTGTTAATGAGCAGTTCTTC. The encoded protein is CASSLASGVNEQFF. The complete variable domain, with remaining parts taken from reference TRBV7-6 and TRBJ2-1, reads GAGVSQSPRYKVTKRGQDVALRCDPISGHVSLYWYRQALGQGPEFLTYFNYEAQQDKSGLPNDRFSAERPEGSISTLTIQRTEQRDSAMYRCASSLASGVNEQFFGPGTRLTVL.

The chain is built from TRBV10-3 and TRBJ2-7; a possible D gene is TRBD2 (7 bases). V was trimmed by 3 bases and J by 0 bases, leaving 15 bases between them. The germline V gene has CDR1 ENHRY and CDR2 SYGVKD. The CDR3 has 16 amino acids. The CDR3 DNA is TGTGCCATCAGTGACTCGGGGGGCCCCGCCTCCTACGAGCAGTACTTC. Encoded protein: CAISDSGGPASYEQYF.

V and J are TRBV12-3 or TRBV12-4 and TRBJ2-5; no definite D call. This CDR3 comprises 14 residues. Trimming pared 8 bases from V and 7 bases from J, leaving 20 bases between. The chain's CDR3 is CASGILGIYGTQYF. The DNA for the CDR3 is TGTGCCAGCGGAATCCTAGGTATTTACGGGACCCAGTACTTC.

The chain carries TRBV4-3 and TRBJ2-1; 11 bases line up with TRBD2. CDR3 size: 15 residues. J lost 8 bases, V lost 7 bases, and 10 bases had no gene match. Germline CDR1 LGHNA, CDR2 YSLEER. Here the CDR3 DNA reads TGCGCCAGCAAGGGGACTAGCGGAGCCAGAGATGAGCAGTTCTTC. Translating gives CASKGTSGARDEQFF.

This clonotype has ten or more counts. The J gene is TRBJ1-4, the V gene TRBV11-1; D is unclear. From germline, CDR1 is SGHAT and CDR2 FQDESV (reference sequence). Trimming pared 5 bases from V and 7 bases from J, leaving 17 bases between. The CDR3 extends over 15 amino acids. The DNA for the CDR3 is TGTGCCAGCAGCGTCCGTCGATTCGAAGGTGAAAAACTGTTTTTT. This translates into CASSVRRFEGEKLFF.

The chain links TRBV7-9 to TRBJ2-1; 7 bases are shared with TRBD1. Losses at the gene ends were 4 bases for V and 8 bases for J; bases not matched to a gene: 5. Per the germline V gene, CDR1 is SEHNR and CDR2 is FQNEAQ (reference sequence). The CDR3 is 13 amino acids. The CDR3 here is CASSSGQYYEQFF. The CDR3 DNA reads TGTGCCAGCAGCTCGGGACAGTACTATGAGCAGTTCTTC.

CDR3 region: CAIRELLYNEQFF. The CDR3 DNA reads as TGTGCCATCAGGGAACTACTCTACAATGAGCAGTTCTTC. The chain couples TRBV10-3 to TRBJ2-1; D unresolved. Trimming left V 6 bases short and J 3 bases short, with 9 bases between. Germline loops: CDR1 ENHRY, CDR2 SYGVKD. The CDR3 length is 13 residues.